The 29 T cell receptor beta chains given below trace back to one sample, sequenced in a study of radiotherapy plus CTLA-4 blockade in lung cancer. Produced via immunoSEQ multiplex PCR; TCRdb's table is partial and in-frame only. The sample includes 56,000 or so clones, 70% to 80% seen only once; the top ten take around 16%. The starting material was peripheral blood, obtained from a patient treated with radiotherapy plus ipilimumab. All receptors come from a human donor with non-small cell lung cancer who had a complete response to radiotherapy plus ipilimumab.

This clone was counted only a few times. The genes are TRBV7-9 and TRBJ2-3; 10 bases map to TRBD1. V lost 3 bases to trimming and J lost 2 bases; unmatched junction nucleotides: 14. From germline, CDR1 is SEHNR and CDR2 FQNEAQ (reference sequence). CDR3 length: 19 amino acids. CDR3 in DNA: TGTGCCAGCAGCTTTACTTCCCTCGGGACAGGGGACCTCACAGATACGCAGTATTTT. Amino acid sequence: CASSFTSLGTGDLTDTQYF.

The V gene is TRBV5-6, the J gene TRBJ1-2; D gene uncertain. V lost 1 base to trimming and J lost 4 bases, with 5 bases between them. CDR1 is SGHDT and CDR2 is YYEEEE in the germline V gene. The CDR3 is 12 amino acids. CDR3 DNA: TGTGCCAGCAGCTTGACAATCTATGGCTACACCTTC. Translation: CASSLTIYGYTF.

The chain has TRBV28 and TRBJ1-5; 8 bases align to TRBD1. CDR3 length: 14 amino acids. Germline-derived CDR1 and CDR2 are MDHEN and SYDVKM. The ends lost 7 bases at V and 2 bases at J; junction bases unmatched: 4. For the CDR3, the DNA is TGTGCCAGCACCGAGGGACAGGGCAATCAGCCCCAGCATTTT. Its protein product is CASTEGQGNQPQHF.

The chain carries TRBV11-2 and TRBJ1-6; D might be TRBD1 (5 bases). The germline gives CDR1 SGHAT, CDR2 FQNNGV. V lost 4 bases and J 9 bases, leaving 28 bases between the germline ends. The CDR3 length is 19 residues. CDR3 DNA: TGTGCCAGCAGCTCCCCTCAACGGCTCGGATGGGGGGAAGGTTCACCCCTCCACTTT. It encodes CASSSPQRLGWGEGSPLHF.

The CDR3 DNA follows: TGCGCCAGCAGCCAACCGGAAGGAGCGGGGGGGACAGAGACCCAGTACTTC. It yields the protein CASSQPEGAGGTETQYF. This chain connects TRBV4-1 to TRBJ2-5, with 10 bases lining up with TRBD2. The germline V gene has CDR1 MGHRA and CDR2 YSYEKL. V dropped 2 bases and J dropped 4; count of bases not matched to a gene: 10. The CDR3 is 17 amino acids.

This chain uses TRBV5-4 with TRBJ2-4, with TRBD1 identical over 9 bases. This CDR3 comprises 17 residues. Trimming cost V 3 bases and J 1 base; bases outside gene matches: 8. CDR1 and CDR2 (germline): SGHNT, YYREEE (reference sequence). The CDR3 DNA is TGTGCCAGCAGCTCAACCGGGACAGGGTTGGCCAAAAACATTCAGTACTTC. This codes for CASSSTGTGLAKNIQYF.

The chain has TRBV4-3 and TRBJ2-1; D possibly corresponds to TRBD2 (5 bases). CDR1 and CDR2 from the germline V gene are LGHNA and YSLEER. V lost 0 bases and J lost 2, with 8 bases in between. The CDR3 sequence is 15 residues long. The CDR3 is CASSQDLLAYNEQFF. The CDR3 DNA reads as TGCGCCAGCAGCCAAGATCTACTAGCCTACAATGAGCAGTTCTTC.

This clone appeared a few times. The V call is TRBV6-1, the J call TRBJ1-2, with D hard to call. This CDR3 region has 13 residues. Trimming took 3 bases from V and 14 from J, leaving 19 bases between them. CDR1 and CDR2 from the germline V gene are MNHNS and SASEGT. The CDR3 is CASSEEFLREPTF. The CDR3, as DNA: TGTGCCAGCAGTGAGGAGTTCCTCCGGGAGCCTACCTTC.

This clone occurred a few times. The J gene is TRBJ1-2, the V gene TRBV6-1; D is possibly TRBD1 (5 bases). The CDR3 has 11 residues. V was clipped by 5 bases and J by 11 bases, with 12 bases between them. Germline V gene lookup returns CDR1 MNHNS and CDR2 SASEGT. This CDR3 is CASSYMGGYTF. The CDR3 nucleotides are TGTGCCAGCAGTTACATGGGGGGGTACACCTTC.

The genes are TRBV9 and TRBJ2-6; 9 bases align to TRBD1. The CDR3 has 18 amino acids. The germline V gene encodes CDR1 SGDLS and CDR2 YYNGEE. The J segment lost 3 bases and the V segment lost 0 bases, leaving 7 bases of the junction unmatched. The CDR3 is CASSVVPGQGFGANVLTF. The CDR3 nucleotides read TGTGCCAGCAGCGTAGTCCCGGGACAGGGTTTTGGGGCCAACGTCCTGACTTTC.

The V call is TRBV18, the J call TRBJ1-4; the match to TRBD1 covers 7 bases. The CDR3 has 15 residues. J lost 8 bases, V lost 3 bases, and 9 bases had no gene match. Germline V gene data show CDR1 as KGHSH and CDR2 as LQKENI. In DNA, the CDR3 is TGTGCCAGCTCACCTTTGACAGGGAGTGGAGAAAAACTGTTTTTT. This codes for CASSPLTGSGEKLFF.

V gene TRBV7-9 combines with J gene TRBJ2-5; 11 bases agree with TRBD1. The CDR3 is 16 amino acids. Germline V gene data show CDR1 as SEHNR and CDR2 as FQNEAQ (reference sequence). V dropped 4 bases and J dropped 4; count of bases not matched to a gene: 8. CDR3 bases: TGTGCCAGCAGCTCCCAGCGGACAGGGGGCTCAGAGACCCAGTACTTC. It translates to CASSSQRTGGSETQYF.

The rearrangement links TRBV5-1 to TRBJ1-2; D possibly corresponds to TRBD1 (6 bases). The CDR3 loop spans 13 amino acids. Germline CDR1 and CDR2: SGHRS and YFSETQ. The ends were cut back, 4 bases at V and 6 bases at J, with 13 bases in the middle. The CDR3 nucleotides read TGCGCCAGCAGCGCTTGGACAGACAATGGCTACACCTTC. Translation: CASSAWTDNGYTF. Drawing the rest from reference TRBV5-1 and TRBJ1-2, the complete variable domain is KAGVTQTPRYLIKTRGQQVTLSCSPISGHRSVSWYQQTPGQGLQFLFEYFSETQRNKGNFPGRFSGRQFSNSRSEMNVSTLELGDSALYLCASSAWTDNGYTFGSGTRLTVV.

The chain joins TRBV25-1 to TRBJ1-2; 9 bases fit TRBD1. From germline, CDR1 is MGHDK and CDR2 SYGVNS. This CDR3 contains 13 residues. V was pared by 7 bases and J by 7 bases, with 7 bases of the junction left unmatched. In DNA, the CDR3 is TGTGCCAGCACCCGGACAGGGGTTCGTGGCTACACCTTC. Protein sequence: CASTRTGVRGYTF.

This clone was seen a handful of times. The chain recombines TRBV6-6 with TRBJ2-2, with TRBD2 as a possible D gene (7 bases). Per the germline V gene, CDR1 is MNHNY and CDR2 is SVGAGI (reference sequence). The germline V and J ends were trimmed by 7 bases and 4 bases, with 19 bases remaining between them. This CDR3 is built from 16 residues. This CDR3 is CASNTGRGRGTGELFF. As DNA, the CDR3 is TGTGCCAGCAACACGGGGCGGGGGCGCGGCACCGGGGAGCTGTTTTTT.

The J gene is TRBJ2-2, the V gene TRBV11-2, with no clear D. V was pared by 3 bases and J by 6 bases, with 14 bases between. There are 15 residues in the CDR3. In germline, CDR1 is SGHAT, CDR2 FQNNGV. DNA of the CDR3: TGTGCCAGCAGCTTCCCCATGGGCAGCCCCGGGGAGCTGTTTTTT. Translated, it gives CASSFPMGSPGELFF. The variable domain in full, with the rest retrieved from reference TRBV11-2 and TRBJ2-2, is EAGVAQSPRYKIIEKRQSVAFWCNPISGHATLYWYQQILGQGPKLLIQFQNNGVVDDSQLPKDRFSAERLKGVDSTLKIQPAKLEDSAVYLCASSFPMGSPGELFFGEGSRLTVL.

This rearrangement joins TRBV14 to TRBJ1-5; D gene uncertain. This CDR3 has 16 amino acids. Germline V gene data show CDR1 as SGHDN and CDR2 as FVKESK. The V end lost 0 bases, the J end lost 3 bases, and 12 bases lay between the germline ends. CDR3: CASSQDPGGHNQPQHF. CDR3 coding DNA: TGTGCCAGCAGCCAAGATCCAGGAGGCCACAATCAGCCCCAGCATTTT. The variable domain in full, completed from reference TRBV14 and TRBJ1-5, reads EAGVTQFPSHSVIEKGQTVTLRCDPISGHDNLYWYRRVMGKEIKFLLHFVKESKQDESGMPNNRFLAERTGGTYSTLKVQPAELEDSGVYFCASSQDPGGHNQPQHFGDGTRLSIL.

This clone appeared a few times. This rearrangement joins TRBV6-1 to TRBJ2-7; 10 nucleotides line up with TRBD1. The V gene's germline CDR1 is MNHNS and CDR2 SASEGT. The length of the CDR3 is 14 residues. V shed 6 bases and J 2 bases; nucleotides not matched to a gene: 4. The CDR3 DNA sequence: TGTGCCAGCAGGGGGACAGGGGAGCCCTACGAGCAGTACTTC. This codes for CASRGTGEPYEQYF.

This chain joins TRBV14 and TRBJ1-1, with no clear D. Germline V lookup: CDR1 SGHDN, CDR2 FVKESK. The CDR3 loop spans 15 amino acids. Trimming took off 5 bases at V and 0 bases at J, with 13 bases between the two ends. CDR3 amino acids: CASSVFGDMNTEAFF. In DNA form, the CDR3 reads TGTGCCAGCAGCGTTTTCGGGGATATGAACACTGAAGCTTTCTTT.

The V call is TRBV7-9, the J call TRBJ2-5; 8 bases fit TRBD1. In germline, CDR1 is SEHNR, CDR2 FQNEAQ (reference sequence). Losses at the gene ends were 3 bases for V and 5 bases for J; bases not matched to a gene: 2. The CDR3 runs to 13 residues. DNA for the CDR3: TGTGCCAGCAGCTTCAGGGGGCAGGAGACCCAGTACTTC. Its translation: CASSFRGQETQYF.

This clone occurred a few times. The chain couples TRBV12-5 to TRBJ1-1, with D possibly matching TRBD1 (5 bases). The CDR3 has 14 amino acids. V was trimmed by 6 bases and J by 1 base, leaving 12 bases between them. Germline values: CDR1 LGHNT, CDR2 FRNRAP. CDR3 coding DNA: TGTGCTAGTGGCCGGGGGACCACGAACACTGAAGCTTTCTTT. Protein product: CASGRGTTNTEAFF.

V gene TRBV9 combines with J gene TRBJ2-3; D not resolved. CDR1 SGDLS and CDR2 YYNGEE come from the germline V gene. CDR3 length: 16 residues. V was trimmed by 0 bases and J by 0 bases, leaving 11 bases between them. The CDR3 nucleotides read TGTGCCAGCAGCGTAGTAGGAGCGCCAAGCACAGATACGCAGTATTTT. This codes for CASSVVGAPSTDTQYF.

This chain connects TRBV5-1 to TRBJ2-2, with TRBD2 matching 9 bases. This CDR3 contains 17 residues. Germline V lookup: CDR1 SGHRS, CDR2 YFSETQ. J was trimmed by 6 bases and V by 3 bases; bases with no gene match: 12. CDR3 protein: CASSSKGAGGESGELFF. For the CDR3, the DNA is TGCGCCAGCAGCTCGAAGGGAGCGGGAGGCGAGTCCGGGGAGCTGTTTTTT.

This CDR3 reads CASSPPTGGYTEAFF. The CDR3, as DNA: TGTGCCAGCAGTCCTCCGACAGGGGGTTATACTGAAGCTTTCTTT. This rearrangement joins TRBV6-5 to TRBJ1-1, with 9 nucleotides matching TRBD1. Trimming removed 5 bases from V and 5 bases from J; junction bases left unmatched: 9. Germline V gene sequence: CDR1 MNHEY, CDR2 SVGAGI. This CDR3 has 15 amino acids.

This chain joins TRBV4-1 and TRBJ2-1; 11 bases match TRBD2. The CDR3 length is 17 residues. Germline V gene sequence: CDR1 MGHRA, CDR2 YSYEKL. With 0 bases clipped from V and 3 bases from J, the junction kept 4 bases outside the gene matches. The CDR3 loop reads CASSQDRGLAVYNEQFF. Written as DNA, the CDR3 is TGCGCCAGCAGCCAAGATAGGGGACTAGCGGTCTACAATGAGCAGTTCTTC.

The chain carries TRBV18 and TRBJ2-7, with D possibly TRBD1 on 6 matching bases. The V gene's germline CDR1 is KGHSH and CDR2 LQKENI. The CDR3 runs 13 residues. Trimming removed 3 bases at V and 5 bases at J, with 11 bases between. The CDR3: CASSPARGNEQYV. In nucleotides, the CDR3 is TGTGCCAGCTCACCGGCCAGGGGAAACGAGCAGTACGTC.

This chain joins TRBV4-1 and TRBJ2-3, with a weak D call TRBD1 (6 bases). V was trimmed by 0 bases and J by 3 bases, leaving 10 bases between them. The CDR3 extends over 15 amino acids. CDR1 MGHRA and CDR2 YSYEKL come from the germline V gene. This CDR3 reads CASSQEGTGTDTQYF. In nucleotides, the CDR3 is TGCGCCAGCAGCCAAGAAGGCACAGGGACAGATACGCAGTATTTT.

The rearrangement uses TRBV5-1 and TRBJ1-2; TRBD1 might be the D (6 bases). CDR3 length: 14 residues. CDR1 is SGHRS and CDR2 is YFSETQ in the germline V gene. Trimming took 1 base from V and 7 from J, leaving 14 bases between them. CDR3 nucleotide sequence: TGCGCCAGCAGCTTGAGGGCGGGGGCAAGTGGCTACACCTTC. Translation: CASSLRAGASGYTF.

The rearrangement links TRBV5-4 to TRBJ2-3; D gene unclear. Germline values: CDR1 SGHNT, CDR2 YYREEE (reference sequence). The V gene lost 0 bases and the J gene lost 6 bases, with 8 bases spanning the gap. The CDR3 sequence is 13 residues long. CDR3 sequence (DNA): TGTGCCAGCAGCTTGGGAAACGGGGATACGCAGTATTTT. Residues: CASSLGNGDTQYF. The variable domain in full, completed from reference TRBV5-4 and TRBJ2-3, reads ETGVTQSPTHLIKTRGQQVTLRCSSQSGHNTVSWYQQALGQGPQFIFQYYREEENGRGNFPPRFSGLQFPNYSSELNVNALELDDSALYLCASSLGNGDTQYFGPGTRLTVL.